This T cell receptor (beta chain) was identified in a study of blood T cells in healthy people across ages. With a J-beta primer mix and a sample-barcoded 5' primer, a second PCR ran about 6 to 11 cycles. TCRdb reprocessed the 5' RACE reads with MiXCR, giving one entry per CDR3 protein. Among fewer than 800,000 distinct CDR3 sequences listed, roughly 25% were seen once. Study results and caveats: Donor CMV infection status was unknown, possibly confounding age-related changes in expanded clonotypes.

This clonotype was detected only a few times. What it binds is not known. This sample also appeared in a second study, on T cells of mothers and their children. This second study says: A few healthy Caucasian mothers, along with their six children, served as the donors. At a sensitivity of approximately 100 clones per million clonotypes, no persistent microchimeric T cell clones appeared.

The TCR originated in a boy aged 10-17 years in good health. Sequencing input: blood.

Here the CDR3 DNA reads TGCGCCAGCAGCTTCCCCCGGGACTCCAAGACTTTCCAAGAGACCCAGTACTTC. This sequence encodes CASSFPRDSKTFQETQYF. The gene calls are TRBV5-1 and TRBJ2-5; D might be TRBD2 (6 bases). The V gene's germline CDR1 is SGHRS and CDR2 YFSETQ. There are 18 residues in the CDR3. Trimming shortened V by 2 bases and J by 1 base, and 21 bases separated the two germline ends.